These 27 T cell receptor beta chains came from one sample sequenced in a study of T cell responses to AZD1222 COVID-19 vaccine (dated by TCRdb to 2020 to 2023). The time point label for this specimen denotes: baseline before first vaccination. Library construction relied on the immunoSEQ multiplex PCR assay. Entries here come from immuneACCESS through TCRdb and include only in-frame sequences with V and J called. Some clones fail to appear in such tables; in the studies checked, an unresolved V gene covers under half of the shortfall, and the cause of the remainder is unknown. A total of roughly 150,000 clones appear in this sample, about 93% of them only once. The top ten clonotypes cover about 9% of the sample. The material was peripheral blood, obtained on day 0 of AZD1222 vaccination. The receptors come from an adult in good health.

The CDR3 nucleotides read TGCGCCAGCAGATGGGACCTAGAGGAAGAAAAACTGTTTTTT. It codes for CASRWDLEEEKLFF. The rearrangement links TRBV5-1 to TRBJ1-4; TRBD1 is a possible D gene (5 bases). V was trimmed by 5 bases and J by 8 bases, leaving 16 bases between them. The CDR3 consists of 14 residues. Germline V gene data show CDR1 as SGHRS and CDR2 as YFSETQ.

The chain recombines TRBV2 with TRBJ2-6, with D unclear. Germline V CDR1 and CDR2: SNHLY, FYNNEI. The CDR3 runs to 14 residues. Trimming left V 2 bases short and J 4 bases short, with 6 bases between. The chain's CDR3 is CASSEWSGANVLTF. CDR3 nucleotide sequence: TGTGCCAGCAGTGAATGGTCGGGGGCCAACGTCCTGACTTTC. Full variable domain (remainder filled in from reference TRBV2 and TRBJ2-6): EPEVTQTPSHQVTQMGQEVILRCVPISNHLYFYWYRQILGQKVEFLVSFYNNEISEKSEIFDDQFSVERPDGSNFTLKIRSTKLEDSAMYFCASSEWSGANVLTFGAGSRLTVL.

The rearrangement joins TRBV18 to TRBJ1-3; possible D gene TRBD1, 6 bases. The CDR3 length is 20 residues. Germline CDR1 is KGHSH and CDR2 is LQKENI. V lost 3 bases, J lost 0 bases, and 24 bases lay in between. The CDR3, as DNA: TGTGCCAGCTCACCCGACAGGTTGCGCCAGCTACGATACTCTGGAAACACCATATATTTT. It yields the protein CASSPDRLRQLRYSGNTIYF.

This chain uses TRBV18 with TRBJ1-6, with a tentative D call TRBD1 (5 bases). V shed 0 bases and J shed 0 bases, with 9 bases lying between them. The CDR3 runs to 17 residues. In germline, CDR1 is KGHSH, CDR2 LQKENI. The CDR3 DNA is TGTGCCAGCTCACCACCGTGGGGGAGCTCCTATAATTCACCCCTCCACTTT. Its protein is CASSPPWGSSYNSPLHF.

The chain has TRBV7-9 and TRBJ2-3; a weak D match, TRBD2 (6 bases). This CDR3 is built from 14 residues. V lost 3 bases and J lost 0, with 7 bases in between. The germline CDR1 and CDR2 sequences are SEHNR and FQNEAQ (reference sequence). The CDR3 DNA follows: TGTGCCAGCAGCTTCGGGGGAAGCACAGATACGCAGTATTTT. It is translated as CASSFGGSTDTQYF. Complete variable domain (other parts from reference TRBV7-9 and TRBJ2-3): DTGVSQNPRHKITKRGQNVTFRCDPISEHNRLYWYRQTLGQGPEFLTYFQNEAQLEKSRLLSDRFSAERPKGSFSTLEIQRTEQGDSAMYLCASSFGGSTDTQYFGPGTRLTVL.

The chain joins TRBV7-6 to TRBJ2-7; 11 bases agree with TRBD1. V lost 2 bases and J lost 4; bases outside the gene matches: 13. Germline values: CDR1 SGHVS, CDR2 FNYEAQ. This CDR3 region has 18 residues. CDR3 sequence (DNA): TGTGCCAGCAGCTTAAGTTTCCCGGGACAGGGGGTCGTATACGAGCAGTACTTC. Translated, it gives CASSLSFPGQGVVYEQYF.

The chain recombines TRBV19 with TRBJ2-1, with TRBD1 matching 10 bases. V shed 0 bases and J 4 bases; nucleotides not matched to a gene: 6. From germline, CDR1 is LNHDA and CDR2 SQIVND (reference sequence). The CDR3 has 17 residues. For the CDR3, the DNA is TGTGCCAGTAGTATAGATCATTGGACAGGGGGGTACAATGAGCAGTTCTTC. Translated, it gives CASSIDHWTGGYNEQFF.

The chain combines TRBV19 with TRBJ1-6; D is uncertain. The germline V and J ends were trimmed by 7 bases and 3 bases, with 13 bases remaining between them. Germline CDR1 and CDR2: LNHDA and SQIVND (reference sequence). This CDR3 region has 15 residues. This CDR3 reads CASTGVPIYNSPLHF. The CDR3 region has the DNA TGTGCCAGTACCGGGGTACCCATCTATAATTCACCCCTCCACTTT.

J is TRBJ2-1 and V is TRBV6-2 or TRBV6-3; TRBD2 aligns across 10 bases. The germline gives CDR1 MNHEY, CDR2 SVGEGT. CDR3 length: 18 amino acids. J was trimmed by 4 bases and V by 5 bases; bases with no gene match: 14. CDR3 protein: CASSALGSLSGGYNEQFF. The CDR3 region has the DNA TGTGCCAGCAGTGCGTTGGGATCACTTAGCGGGGGGTACAATGAGCAGTTCTTC.

This chain joins TRBV10-3 and TRBJ1-1, with a tentative D call TRBD1 (6 bases). Germline values: CDR1 ENHRY, CDR2 SYGVKD. Trimming left V 6 bases short and J 1 base short, with 6 bases between. This CDR3 is 12 amino acids long. The CDR3 protein is CAIRTGNTEAFF. Written as DNA, the CDR3 is TGTGCCATCAGGACAGGGAACACTGAAGCTTTCTTT.

The chain couples TRBV12-3 or TRBV12-4 to TRBJ2-3; D gene unclear. Between the trimmed V and J ends, which lost 8 bases and 2 bases, there was a span of 11 bases. The CDR3 has 13 amino acids. This CDR3 reads CASSRINTDTQYF. The CDR3 DNA reads TGTGCCAGCTCCCGTATTAACACAGATACGCAGTATTTT.

The chain employs TRBV2 and TRBJ2-2, with a weak D call TRBD1 (6 bases). The germline V gene has CDR1 SNHLY and CDR2 FYNNEI. Trimming stripped 3 bases from V and 0 bases from J, with 11 bases between. The CDR3 is 16 amino acids. Here the CDR3 reads CASSEQGHPNTGELFF. CDR3 nucleotides: TGTGCCAGCAGTGAGCAGGGACACCCGAACACCGGGGAGCTGTTTTTT.

The chain has TRBV19 and TRBJ1-1; 9 nucleotides align to TRBD1. This CDR3 comprises 17 residues. CDR1 and CDR2 (germline): LNHDA, SQIVND (reference sequence). V was pared by 5 bases and J by 0 bases, with 10 bases of the junction left unmatched. The CDR3 reads CASSVSGQGLLNTEAFF. DNA for the CDR3: TGTGCCAGTAGTGTTTCGGGACAGGGTTTACTGAACACTGAAGCTTTCTTT.

The chain uses TRBV4-3 and TRBJ1-1; no clear D gene. Germline values: CDR1 LGHNA, CDR2 YSLEER. The germline V and J ends were trimmed by 2 bases and 9 bases, with 13 bases remaining between them. The CDR3 length is 13 residues. CDR3 in amino acids: CASSQLDGHQAFF. In DNA form, the CDR3 reads TGCGCCAGCAGCCAATTGGACGGCCACCAAGCTTTCTTT.

The J gene is TRBJ2-2, the V gene TRBV7-2; D perhaps matches TRBD2 (6 bases). The germline V gene encodes CDR1 SGHTA and CDR2 FQGNSA. The CDR3 contains 15 residues. V was clipped by 8 bases and J by 3 bases, with 16 bases between them. Here the CDR3 reads CASLMGWGDTGELFF. CDR3 DNA: TGTGCCAGCCTGATGGGGTGGGGGGACACCGGGGAGCTGTTTTTT. Complete variable domain (other parts from reference TRBV7-2 and TRBJ2-2): GAGVSQSPSNKVTEKGKDVELRCDPISGHTALYWYRQSLGQGLEFLIYFQGNSAPDKSGLPSDRFSAERTGGSVSTLTIQRTQQEDSAVYLCASLMGWGDTGELFFGEGSRLTVL.

The J gene is TRBJ2-2, the V gene TRBV6-4; TRBD1 might be the D (5 bases). The V end was cut by 2 bases, the J end by 1 base, with 5 bases between. Germline V CDR1 and CDR2: MRHNA, SNTAGT. The CDR3 length is 14 residues. The CDR3 loop reads CASSDDRNTGELFF. CDR3 DNA: TGTGCCAGCAGTGACGACAGGAACACCGGGGAGCTGTTTTTT.

The chain is built from TRBV5-1 and TRBJ1-6; unclear D gene. CDR3 length equals 16 residues. Trimming cost V 0 bases and J 0 bases, with 7 bases left between them. Germline values: CDR1 SGHRS, CDR2 YFSETQ. The CDR3 DNA is TGCGCCAGCAGCTTGGGTACAAGCTCCTATAATTCACCCCTCCACTTT. Translation: CASSLGTSSYNSPLHF.

The chain employs TRBV20-1 and TRBJ1-2, with D possibly matching TRBD1 (5 bases). The germline V gene encodes CDR1 DFQATT and CDR2 SNEGSKA (reference sequence). The CDR3 sequence is 12 residues long. With 3 bases removed from V and 8 bases from J, the gap between germline ends came to 13 bases. DNA for the CDR3: TGCAGTGCTAGTCGGGGCCCTTGGGGCTACACCTTC. This codes for CSASRGPWGYTF.

This clone was counted once. The chain links TRBV6-5 to TRBJ1-2; D is perhaps TRBD1 (6 bases). The V end was cut by 11 bases, the J end by 7 bases, with 17 bases between. CDR1 and CDR2 (germline): MNHEY, SVGAGI. This CDR3 comprises 12 residues. The CDR3 loop reads CAFKGGAVGYTF. The CDR3 DNA sequence: TGTGCCTTCAAGGGGGGCGCGGTTGGCTACACCTTC.

This chain joins TRBV2 and TRBJ1-5, with D unresolved. The V gene's germline CDR1 is SNHLY and CDR2 FYNNEI. The CDR3 spans 15 residues. Trimming took 6 bases from V and 1 from J, leaving 13 bases between them. Here the CDR3 reads CASRGSLGSNQPQHF. The CDR3 DNA sequence: TGTGCCAGCAGGGGATCTCTAGGGAGCAATCAGCCCCAGCATTTT.

The chain is built from TRBV28 and TRBJ1-5, with D maybe TRBD1 (6 bases). The CDR3 covers 14 residues. V lost 6 bases and J 6 bases, leaving 15 bases between the germline ends. Germline CDR1 MDHEN, CDR2 SYDVKM. CDR3 bases: TGTGCCAGCAGCCGACTGGGGGCGAGTCAGCCCCAGCATTTT. Translation gives CASSRLGASQPQHF.

This chain links TRBV30 with TRBJ1-1, with a possible D match to TRBD1 (6 bases). The CDR3 is made up of 12 amino acids. V gave up 5 bases and J gave up 4 bases, with 11 bases separating them. CDR1 and CDR2 from the germline V gene are GTSNPN and SVGIG (reference sequence). The CDR3 loop is CAWVRGRTEAFF. The CDR3 DNA is TGTGCCTGGGTCCGGGGGCGCACTGAAGCTTTCTTT.

The V call is TRBV30, the J call TRBJ1-1; 9 bases are shared with TRBD1. This CDR3 has 13 residues. Looked up from germline, CDR1 is GTSNPN and CDR2 is SVGIG (reference sequence). The ends lost 5 bases at V and 4 bases at J; junction bases unmatched: 5. The chain's CDR3 is CAWGQGPGTEAFF. For the CDR3, the DNA is TGTGCCTGGGGACAGGGGCCGGGCACTGAAGCTTTCTTT.

This chain uses TRBV11-2 with TRBJ1-2; D uncertain. This CDR3 contains 11 residues. Between the trimmed V and J ends, which lost 2 bases and 8 bases, there was a span of 6 bases. CDR1 is SGHAT, CDR2 FQNNGV, per germline. The CDR3 coding sequence is TGTGCCAGCAGCTTACAGGAAGGCTACACCTTC. Translating gives CASSLQEGYTF.

About this clone: The same CDR3 can be traced to other DNA sequences in this sample. The chain recombines TRBV7-2 with TRBJ2-5; TRBD1 agrees at 8 bases. CDR1 is SGHTA, CDR2 FQGNSA, per germline. The ends lost 1 base at V and 4 bases at J; junction bases unmatched: 2. The CDR3 loop spans 14 amino acids. The DNA of the CDR3 is TGTGCCAGCAGCTTAGACAGGGGGAGAGAGACCCAGTACTTC. Translation gives CASSLDRGRETQYF.

This chain links TRBV28 with TRBJ1-3; possible D gene TRBD1, 5 bases. CDR1 and CDR2 from the germline V gene are MDHEN and SYDVKM. The V gene lost 3 bases and the J gene lost 4 bases, with 10 bases spanning the gap. The CDR3 covers 14 residues. CDR3 residues: CASSLMGPGNTIYF. DNA of the CDR3: TGTGCCAGCAGTTTGATGGGGCCAGGAAACACCATATATTTT.

DNA for the CDR3: TGTGCCAGCAGCGTAGTTGGGGGAGTCAGTCCTGAAGCTTTCTTT. It is translated as CASSVVGGVSPEAFF. The chain links TRBV9 to TRBJ1-1; TRBD1 is a possible D gene (5 bases). The germline V gene has CDR1 SGDLS and CDR2 YYNGEE. V lost 0 bases and J lost 6, with 15 bases in between. The CDR3 runs 15 residues.